These 9 T cell receptor beta chains were sequenced from one sample in a study of blood T cells in healthy people across ages. The second PCR ran roughly 6 to 11 cycles with a sample-barcoded 5' primer and J-beta primers. TCRdb re-called the 5' RACE reads through MiXCR, storing one row per CDR3 protein. Here the sample spans 780,000 or so distinct CDR3 sequences, about 56% being singletons. Sequenced input: blood. The receptors derive from a man aged 35 to 55 in good health.

The chain has TRBV28 and TRBJ2-5, with 9 bases fitting TRBD1. The DNA end favors TRBJ2-7, so the J call may be wrong. Germline assignment: CDR1 MDHEN and CDR2 SYDVKM. The CDR3 is made up of 14 amino acids. For the CDR3, the DNA is TGTGCCAGCAGTACGGGACAGGGTTTCTACGAGCAGTACTTC. The encoded protein is CASSTGQGFYEQYF.

The rearrangement joins TRBV7-9 to TRBJ2-5, with D possibly being TRBD1 or TRBD2 (5 bases each). The J call could be wrong; TRBJ2-7 is a better fit for the DNA end. Looked up from germline, CDR1 is SEHNR and CDR2 is FQNEAQ (reference sequence). The CDR3 runs 15 residues. CDR3 region: CASSLGAADNNEQYF. In DNA form, the CDR3 reads TGTGCCAGCAGCTTAGGAGCAGCGGACAATAACGAGCAGTACTTC.

This rearrangement joins TRBV5-1 to TRBJ1-1, with D possibly matching TRBD1 (6 bases). The CDR3 is 14 amino acids. V was shortened by 4 bases and J by 6 bases, with 16 bases between the two germline ends. CDR1 is SGHRS and CDR2 is YFSETQ in the germline V gene. The CDR3 DNA is TGCGCCAGCAGCATAGACACAGGGTTCGCTGAAGCTTTCTTT. This sequence encodes CASSIDTGFAEAFF.

The sample holds a few counts of this clonotype. The chain uses TRBV29-1 and TRBJ1-4; D is unresolved. Germline V gene data show CDR1 as SQVTM and CDR2 as ANQGSEA. The CDR3 runs to 14 residues. CDR3 residues: CAGEGSATNEKLFF. DNA of the CDR3: TGCGCTGGAGAGGGCTCTGCAACTAATGAAAAACTGTTTTTT.

Regarding this clonotype: A read error may produce the germline difference seen at one junction end. The chain joins TRBV4-3 to TRBJ2-2; D is unclear. CDR1 and CDR2 from the germline V gene are LGHNA and YSLEER. This CDR3 comprises 16 residues. The CDR3 protein is CASSQDVPSNTRELFF. CDR3 DNA: TGCGCCAGCAGCCAAGATGTGCCGTCGAACACCAGGGAGCTGTTTTTT.

This clonotype occurred a few times. The chain carries TRBV5-1 and TRBJ2-5, with 10 bases lining up with TRBD1. The V gene's germline CDR1 is SGHRS and CDR2 YFSETQ. J gave up 6 bases and V 2 bases, and 4 bases lay outside the gene matches. This CDR3 has 14 amino acids. In nucleotides, the CDR3 is TGCGCCAGCAGCTTTGGGACAGGGGAAAAGACCCAGTACTTC. As protein: CASSFGTGEKTQYF.

There are a few counts of this clonotype. V usage is TRBV6-5 and J usage is TRBJ2-1; no clear D gene. TRBJ2-7 explains the end of the DNA better; the J call may be wrong. CDR1 is MNHEY and CDR2 is SVGAGI in the germline V gene. CDR3 size: 11 residues. The CDR3 reads CASSIYNEQYF. In nucleotides, the CDR3 is TGTGCCAGCAGCATTTACAATGAGCAGTACTTC.

To note about this clonotype: Relative to the germline gene, one junction end is altered; a read error may explain this. The chain employs TRBV12-3 or TRBV12-4 and TRBJ2-3; 7 bases fit TRBD1. The CDR3 contains 15 residues. CDR3 bases: TGTGCCGGCAGTTCCTGGGACAGTAGCACAGATACGCAGTATTTT. It encodes CAGSSWDSSTDTQYF.

This clonotype showed up many times. V is TRBV12-3 or TRBV12-4 and J is TRBJ2-5; a possible D gene is TRBD2 (6 bases). The CDR3 spans 14 residues. V lost 3 bases and J lost 1, with 9 bases in between. The CDR3 coding sequence is TGTGCCAGCAGTTTTTCGGGACTCCAAGAGACCCAGTACTTC. Amino acid sequence: CASSFSGLQETQYF.